This is a list of T cell receptor beta chains from one sample in a study of molecular identifiers for immune sequencing clone quantification. MiXCR, applied by TCRdb to the PCR reads, yields one record per CDR3 protein. In the table there are 300,000 to 400,000 distinct CDR3 sequences, 24% of which are singletons. The specimen sequenced was naive CD8+ T cells from blood, with Jurkat cell RNA spiked in. The receptors were gathered from a human donor in good health. Some libraries in this study had Jurkat cell RNA spiked in. The CDR3 runs from the conserved cysteine through the conserved F or W. The order of the fields is clone size, J gene, D gene, V gene, CDR3 protein, CDR3 DNA. The D gene is left open where the match is weak. For some rows the clone size is stated as once, few or many, or as a class when expanded; others skip it.

.	TRBJ2-3	TRBD2	TRBV7-3	CASSLRGREGREDTQYF	TGTGCCAGCAGCTTACGCGGGCGGGAGGGCCGGGAAGATACGCAGTATTTT
few	TRBJ2-7	TRBD1	TRBV6-2/TRBV6-3	CASCEPGQFYEQYF	TGTGCCAGCTGTGAACCGGGACAGTTCTACGAGCAGTACTTC
many	TRBJ1-2	.	TRBV2	CASSEARAVYGYTF	TGTGCCAGCAGTGAAGCGCGGGCAGTTTATGGCTACACCTTC
few	TRBJ2-1	.	TRBV7-2	CASSRTGTYNEQFF	TGTGCCAGCAGTCGGACTGGAACGTACAATGAGCAGTTCTTC
many	TRBJ2-1	.	TRBV14	CASSLVRDEQFF	TGTGCCAGCAGCCTGGTCCGGGATGAGCAGTTCTTC
few	TRBJ2-5	TRBD2	TRBV5-1	CASSLAGTSGGLETQYF	TGCGCCAGCAGCTTGGCGGGCACTAGCGGGGGATTAGAGACCCAGTACTTC
few	TRBJ2-1	TRBD1	TRBV28	CASSLILAGGEEQFF	TGTGCCAGCAGTTTAATCCTGGCAGGGGGAGAGGAGCAGTTCTTC
.	TRBJ1-1	TRBD1	TRBV13	CASSLPGTAISEAFF	TGTGCCAGCAGCCTTCCCGGGACAGCGATAAGTGAAGCTTTCTTT
many	TRBJ1-1	TRBD1	TRBV12-3/TRBV12-4	CASSSDRRATEAFF	TGTGCCAGCAGTTCGGACAGGAGGGCCACTGAAGCTTTCTTT
few	TRBJ2-1	TRBD2	TRBV7-9	CASSLRGVAYNEQFF	TGTGCCAGCAGCTTACGGGGGGTAGCCTACAATGAGCAGTTCTTC
.	TRBJ2-3	.	TRBV19	CASSSGTADTQYF	TGTGCCAGTAGTAGCGGGACGGCAGATACGCAGTATTTT
few	TRBJ2-1	.	TRBV6-6	CASSYSELLASNEQFF	TGTGCCAGCAGTTACTCGGAGCTGCTAGCTTCCAATGAGCAGTTCTTC
.	TRBJ2-7	.	TRBV5-1	CANSLARSSYEQYF	TGCGCCAACAGCTTGGCCCGGAGTTCCTACGAGCAGTACTTC
many	TRBJ2-2	.	TRBV29-1	CSVVVNTGELFF	TGCAGCGTTGTCGTGAACACCGGGGAGCTGTTTTTT
many	TRBJ2-3	TRBD1	TRBV5-4	CASSWTGVFTDTQYF	TGTGCCAGCAGCTGGACAGGGGTCTTCACAGATACGCAGTATTTT
many	TRBJ1-5	.	TRBV21-1	CASSLQGQPWEDQPQHF	TGTGCCAGCAGCCTCCAAGGACAGCCCTGGGAAGATCAGCCCCAGCATTTT
few	TRBJ2-1	TRBD2	TRBV27	CASSLNGRAANEQFF	TGTGCCAGCAGTTTGAACGGGAGGGCCGCCAATGAGCAGTTCTTC
many	TRBJ2-7	TRBD1	TRBV27	CASSRDRDSYEQYF	TGTGCCAGCAGTCGGGACAGGGACTCCTACGAGCAGTACTTC
many	TRBJ2-3	TRBD2	TRBV6-5	CASVTGTSGRATSPDTQYF	TGTGCCAGCGTCACCGGGACTAGCGGGAGGGCCACGAGCCCAGATACGCAGTATTTT
.	TRBJ1-3	.	TRBV30	CAWSDDRPGNTIYF	TGTGCCTGGAGTGATGACAGACCTGGAAACACCATATATTTT
few	TRBJ2-7	.	TRBV2	CASTVDTYEQYF	TGTGCCAGCACCGTAGATACCTACGAGCAGTACTTC
.	TRBJ1-5	.	TRBV7-8	CASCLGADGGPQHF	TGTGCCAGCTGCTTAGGGGCGGACGGTGGGCCCCAGCATTTT
many	TRBJ2-3	.	TRBV27	CASSTQRSDTQYF	TGTGCCAGCAGTACTCAGCGGTCAGATACGCAGTATTTT
.	TRBJ1-5	.	TRBV6-4	CARVSNQPQHF	TGTGCCAGGGTCAGCAATCAGCCCCAGCATTTT
few	TRBJ2-1	.	TRBV12-3/TRBV12-4	CASSLRLEYNEQFF	TGTGCCAGCAGTTTACGACTAGAATACAATGAGCAGTTCTTC
.	TRBJ1-4	.	TRBV4-1	CAFRSSLGDNEKLFF	TGCGCCTTCAGGTCTTCTCTGGGAGATAATGAAAAACTGTTTTTT
.	TRBJ1-2	TRBD1	TRBV9	CASSVEGQSYGYTF	TGTGCCAGCAGCGTAGAGGGACAGTCATATGGCTACACCTTC
.	TRBJ2-7	TRBD1	TRBV2	CASSDLQSDRASSYEQYF	TGTGCCAGCAGTGATCTACAATCGGACAGGGCTTCATCCTACGAGCAGTACTTC
many	TRBJ2-5	.	TRBV12-3/TRBV12-4	CASSLLGDQETQYF	TGTGCCAGCAGTTTACTGGGGGATCAAGAGACCCAGTACTTC
.	TRBJ2-7	.	TRBV27	CASRTEASWGNEQYF	TGTGCCAGCAGGACAGAGGCGTCCTGGGGCAACGAGCAGTACTTC
many	TRBJ2-7	TRBD2	TRBV3-1	CASSQDRWGGNEQYF	TGTGCCAGCAGCCAAGATAGATGGGGGGGAAACGAGCAGTACTTC
few	TRBJ2-7	TRBD1	TRBV7-9	CASGGQDPYEQYF	TGTGCCAGCGGGGGACAGGATCCCTACGAGCAGTACTTC